These T cell receptor beta chains were read from a single sample in a study of cytomegalovirus exposure and HLA in healthy donors. Assay: immunoSEQ multiplex PCR; the TCRdb copy retains only in-frame clones and omits some. The sample carries 110,000 to 150,000 clones, approximately 92% recorded once. Sequencing was done on a sample of PBMCs. Receptor source: a woman aged 18-30 years in good health and CMV-seropositive. Each CDR3 is given with its conserved first and last residue. A D gene is named only where the DNA matches it firmly. Rows may omit the clone size; those that give it use once, few, many or a size class.

CDR3nt,CDR3aa,d_gene,v_gene,abundance,j_gene
TGTGCCAGCAGTTACCGGGATACCCGAGAGACCCAGTACTTC,CASSYRDTRETQYF,-,TRBV6-6,once,TRBJ2-5
TGTGCCAGCAGCCCCTGGACTAGCGGGGGACACACCTTACAAGAGACCCAGTACTTC,CASSPWTSGGHTLQETQYF,TRBD2,TRBV4-2,-,TRBJ2-5
TGTGCCAGCAGGTACAGGGGTGAGGACACTGAAGCTTTCTTT,CASRYRGEDTEAFF,TRBD1,TRBV13,-,TRBJ1-1
TGCGCCAGCAGCGATATCCAGACAGGGAATGCCTACGAGCAGTACTTC,CASSDIQTGNAYEQYF,TRBD1,TRBV10-1,-,TRBJ2-7
TGCAGTGCCCGGGAAGGCTATGGCTACACCTTC,CSAREGYGYTF,-,TRBV20-1,-,TRBJ1-2
TGTGCCAGCAGCTTAGGACAACCCAGCACAGATACGCAGTATTTT,CASSLGQPSTDTQYF,-,TRBV11-2,-,TRBJ2-3
TGTGCCAGCAACTTGTTACTAGCGGGGGTGGATGAGCAGTTCTTC,CASNLLLAGVDEQFF,TRBD2,TRBV2,once,TRBJ2-1
TGTGCCATCAGTTCTAGCGGGGGGAACCAAGAGACCCAGTACTTC,CAISSSGGNQETQYF,TRBD2,TRBV10-3,-,TRBJ2-5
TGTGCCAGCAGCCCCCACCCGGACACCTACAATGAGCAGTTCTTC,CASSPHPDTYNEQFF,-,TRBV9,-,TRBJ2-1
TGTGCCAGCAGCGTCTACAACACTGAAGCTTTCTTT,CASSVYNTEAFF,-,TRBV5-6,few,TRBJ1-1
TGTGCCAGCAGTTACTCTTCAGGGGCGGTCTACGAGCAGTACTTC,CASSYSSGAVYEQYF,-,TRBV6-5,-,TRBJ2-7
TGTGCAACAGAAGGACAGGGATACAATGAGCAGTTCTTC,CATEGQGYNEQFF,TRBD1,TRBV19,-,TRBJ2-1
TGTGCCAGCAGTGAACAGGGACAGGGGGCGATGAATGAAGCTTTCTTT,CASSEQGQGAMNEAFF,TRBD1,TRBV6-1,-,TRBJ1-1
TGTGCCAGCTCCGGGACTAGCATCGATGAGCAGTTCTTC,CASSGTSIDEQFF,TRBD2,TRBV6-6,-,TRBJ2-1
TGTGCCAGCAGCCTACAGGGTAGAAATAATTCACCCCTCCACTTT,CASSLQGRNNSPLHF,-,TRBV7-3,-,TRBJ1-6
TGTGCCAGTTCCAAGAGGAGCGGGGGGGCCGGCTACAATGAGCAGTTCTTC,CASSKRSGGAGYNEQFF,TRBD2,TRBV19,-,TRBJ2-1
TGTGCCAGCAGCCCCCCCGGAGGAAGGGTAGGCGAGCAGTACTTC,CASSPPGGRVGEQYF,-,TRBV28,-,TRBJ2-7
TGTGCCAGCAGCCCGGGACAGCCCAGTTCACCCCTCCACTTT,CASSPGQPSSPLHF,TRBD1,TRBV28,-,TRBJ1-6
TGTGCCAGCCGCGGGCAAGGACTAGCGGGGGGGCTCGATACGCAGTATTTT,CASRGQGLAGGLDTQYF,TRBD2,TRBV27,-,TRBJ2-3
TGCGCCAGCAGCCAAGGGTATTCGTCGGGGGGTGATCAGCCCCAGCATTTT,CASSQGYSSGGDQPQHF,-,TRBV4-3,once,TRBJ1-5
TGTGCCAGCACCCCCACAGCATATTCTGGCTACACCTTC,CASTPTAYSGYTF,-,TRBV6-5,-,TRBJ1-2
TGTGCCAGCAGTCTCTACGGGGAGCAGGATAGCAATCAGCCCCAGCATTTT,CASSLYGEQDSNQPQHF,-,TRBV28,-,TRBJ1-5
TGTGCCAGCTCCCGCACCAGTTCTCAGGGGTTAGATACGCAGTATTTT,CASSRTSSQGLDTQYF,-,TRBV18,-,TRBJ2-3
TGTGCCAGCAGCCCGCGGGTCCCGAGCGGGGGAGGTTATACGCAGTATTTT,CASSPRVPSGGGYTQYF,TRBD2,TRBV7-6,-,TRBJ2-3
TGTGCCAGCAGCTTATCAGGTTCGAACACCGGGGAGCTGTTTTTT,CASSLSGSNTGELFF,-,TRBV11-2,-,TRBJ2-2
TGTGCCAGCAGCTCCAGGGTAGCTAGCGTGAAGACCCAGTACTTC,CASSSRVASVKTQYF,-,TRBV7-6,-,TRBJ2-5
TGTGCCAGCAGCCAGGACTTCCCCAATGGGGGCTACACCTTC,CASSQDFPNGGYTF,-,TRBV5-4,once,TRBJ1-2
TGTGCCTCCTCCCGCGACAGAAAAGCTAACTATGGCTACACCTTC,CASSRDRKANYGYTF,-,TRBV30,-,TRBJ1-2
TGTGCCAGTAGCCGGACAGGGACGGATGGCTACACCTTC,CASSRTGTDGYTF,TRBD1,TRBV19,few,TRBJ1-2
TGCGCCAGCAGCTTGGCGGCAGGGATGGTCGCAGATACGCAGTATTTT,CASSLAAGMVADTQYF,-,TRBV5-1,-,TRBJ2-3
TGTGCCAGCAGTTTATCTGGTGGCGGGGGGCAGGGTGAGCAGTTCTTC,CASSLSGGGGQGEQFF,TRBD2,TRBV27,once,TRBJ2-1
TGTGCCAGCAAAGCGGGGAGTAACACCGGGGAGCTGTTTTTT,CASKAGSNTGELFF,TRBD2,TRBV7-3,-,TRBJ2-2
TGTGCCAGCTCGGGACTAGCGGGGGAGCAGTACTTC,CASSGLAGEQYF,TRBD2,TRBV6-5,-,TRBJ2-7
TGTGCCAGCTCGGGACAGGGGCTGGATACGCAGTATTTT,CASSGQGLDTQYF,TRBD1,TRBV18,-,TRBJ2-3
TGTGCCAGCAGCCCAGGGACAGGGAAAGGAGGAGGCTACACCTTC,CASSPGTGKGGGYTF,TRBD1,TRBV7-8,-,TRBJ1-2
TGTGCCAGCAGTTACGGGAGTGGTGTCGGTGGAGATACGCAGTATTTT,CASSYGSGVGGDTQYF,-,TRBV6-5,-,TRBJ2-3
TGTGCCAGCAGTTACATCCCACTTGGAGACTACGAGCAGTACTTC,CASSYIPLGDYEQYF,-,TRBV6-5,-,TRBJ2-7
TGTGCCAGCAGCCCCCTGGGCGGGGGGTACAACACCGGGGAGCTGTTTTTT,CASSPLGGGYNTGELFF,TRBD2,TRBV7-3,-,TRBJ2-2
TGTGCCAGCAGCTTAGGGCGAGGTGAAGCTTTCTTT,CASSLGRGEAFF,-,TRBV7-9,-,TRBJ1-1
TGTGCCAGCAGCTTAGGGGCCGGACTCTCCTACACCTTC,CASSLGAGLSYTF,-,TRBV7-9,-,TRBJ1-2
TGTGCCAGCAGCTTAGATAGGGCGGGGGGCTCCTCCTACGAGCAGTACTTC,CASSLDRAGGSSYEQYF,TRBD2,TRBV7-8,once,TRBJ2-7
TGTGCCAGCACCCCCGGGCCGGAGGGGAGCACCATATATTTT,CASTPGPEGSTIYF,-,TRBV6-5,-,TRBJ1-3
TGTGCCAGCTCACCACTGGCTAGCGCAGATACGCAGTATTTT,CASSPLASADTQYF,-,TRBV18,-,TRBJ2-3
TGTGCCAGCTCACCCCAACAGGGATTCTACGAGCAGTACTTC,CASSPQQGFYEQYF,-,TRBV18,-,TRBJ2-7
TGTGCCAGCAGCGCAGCAGGGGATTCACCCCTCCACTTT,CASSAAGDSPLHF,-,TRBV13,-,TRBJ1-6
TGTGCCAGCAGCTTAGAACACGGAGTCTCTGGGGCCAACGTCCTGACTTTC,CASSLEHGVSGANVLTF,-,TRBV7-8,-,TRBJ2-6
TGCGCCAGCAGCGAGGGACAAAGGAACACTGAAGCTTTCTTT,CASSEGQRNTEAFF,-,TRBV5-1,-,TRBJ1-1
TGTGCCAGCAGGGGTCTCGGGGGTTGGGCTAATGAAAAACTGTTTTTT,CASRGLGGWANEKLFF,-,TRBV28,-,TRBJ1-4
TGTGCCAGCAGCCAAACAGGGGGACTCGCTGAAGCTTTCTTT,CASSQTGGLAEAFF,TRBD1,TRBV9,-,TRBJ1-1
TGTGCCAGCTCCTTTAGCGTGTTAGCCAAAAACATTCAGTACTTC,CASSFSVLAKNIQYF,-,TRBV6-1,-,TRBJ2-4
TGTGCCAGCAGCCACGTCTGGCGAAACACCATATATTTT,CASSHVWRNTIYF,-,TRBV7-2,-,TRBJ1-3
TGTGCCAGCATCGGGGTCTCGAGTGAAAAACTGTTTTTT,CASIGVSSEKLFF,-,TRBV6-6,-,TRBJ1-4
TGTGCCAGCTCACTTATGGGAGAGGCTTCTGGAAACACCATATATTTT,CASSLMGEASGNTIYF,-,TRBV18,-,TRBJ1-3
TGTGCCAGCAGCCCGACAGTTCTGAACACCGGGGAGCTGTTTTTT,CASSPTVLNTGELFF,-,TRBV2,once,TRBJ2-2
TGTGCCAGCAGTCCTGCCCGCGGGGGGTCCTACGAGCAGTACTTC,CASSPARGGSYEQYF,TRBD2,TRBV6-5,-,TRBJ2-7
TGTGCCTGGAGTGTGGGCGGGGGGCTATACAATGAGCAGTTCTTC,CAWSVGGGLYNEQFF,TRBD2,TRBV30,once,TRBJ2-1
TGTGCCAGCAGCGTAGGCGGTGTGGCGGGGGGCCTCCAAGAGACCCAGTACTTC,CASSVGGVAGGLQETQYF,TRBD2,TRBV9,-,TRBJ2-5
TGCGCCAGCAGCCCCGGGGGGGTTGCGAACACCGGGGAGCTGTTTTTT,CASSPGGVANTGELFF,TRBD2,TRBV5-1,-,TRBJ2-2
TGTGCCAGCAGTTTCACCGGCGGCTATGGCTACACCTTC,CASSFTGGYGYTF,-,TRBV28,-,TRBJ1-2
TGTGCCAGCAGTCCAACAGGGTATAGCAATCAGCCCCAGCATTTT,CASSPTGYSNQPQHF,-,TRBV28,-,TRBJ1-5